A selection of T cell receptor beta chains follows, all from one sample in a study of T cells in tuberculosis. Clones were sequenced by immunoSEQ multiplex PCR, and TCRdb holds only the in-frame ones, with some missing. The sample records about 34,000 clones, 93% being singletons. The sample consisted of PBMCs, taken at tuberculosis diagnosis. The receptors were sampled from an adult with tuberculosis. Each CDR3 is given with its conserved first and last residue. Each record gives: D gene, V gene, J gene, CDR3 length, clone size, CDR3 DNA, CDR3 protein. D genes are given only for firm matches. The size entry is marked missing in some rows and otherwise reads once, few, many or a size class.

D gene: NA
V gene: TRBV4-1
J gene: TRBJ2-3
CDR3 length: 15
clone size: NA
CDR3 DNA: TGCGCCAGCAGCCAAGAACAGGCAAGCACAGATACGCAGTATTTT
CDR3 protein: CASSQEQASTDTQYF

D gene: NA
V gene: TRBV6-5
J gene: TRBJ1-2
CDR3 length: 14
clone size: NA
CDR3 DNA: TGTGCCAGCAGTTACTCCACTGAATTCTATGGCTACACCTTC
CDR3 protein: CASSYSTEFYGYTF

D gene: TRBD1
V gene: TRBV7-6
J gene: TRBJ1-1
CDR3 length: 15
clone size: NA
CDR3 DNA: TGTGCCAGCAGCCCGCGACAGGGGGCAGGGACTGAAGCTTTCTTT
CDR3 protein: CASSPRQGAGTEAFF

D gene: TRBD2
V gene: TRBV5-4
J gene: TRBJ2-1
CDR3 length: 16
clone size: NA
CDR3 DNA: TGTGCCAGCAGCGGGAGGGGTGGGGCCCCGGGAGGTGAGCAGTTCTTC
CDR3 protein: CASSGRGGAPGGEQFF

D gene: TRBD1
V gene: TRBV19
J gene: TRBJ1-5
CDR3 length: 15
clone size: once
CDR3 DNA: TGTGCCAGTAAACCGGGACAGTATCTTAATCAGCCCCAGCATTTT
CDR3 protein: CASKPGQYLNQPQHF

D gene: TRBD2
V gene: TRBV28
J gene: TRBJ2-1
CDR3 length: 16
clone size: NA
CDR3 DNA: TGTGCCAGCAGTCCAGGACTAGCGGGAGGGCCCAATGAGCAGTTCTTC
CDR3 protein: CASSPGLAGGPNEQFF

D gene: TRBD1
V gene: TRBV2
J gene: TRBJ2-7
CDR3 length: 14
clone size: NA
CDR3 DNA: TGTGCCAGCAGTGGACAGGGGGGTAGGTACGAGCAGTACTTC
CDR3 protein: CASSGQGGRYEQYF

D gene: NA
V gene: TRBV19
J gene: TRBJ2-7
CDR3 length: 12
clone size: NA
CDR3 DNA: TGTGCCAGTAAAGACACCTCCTACGAGCAGTACTTC
CDR3 protein: CASKDTSYEQYF

D gene: TRBD1
V gene: TRBV19
J gene: TRBJ2-3
CDR3 length: 16
clone size: NA
CDR3 DNA: TGTGCCAGTAGTGCCCGGACAGGGTCAACAACAGATACGCAGTATTTT
CDR3 protein: CASSARTGSTTDTQYF

D gene: NA
V gene: TRBV7-6
J gene: TRBJ2-5
CDR3 length: 13
clone size: NA
CDR3 DNA: TGTGCCAGCAGCTTAATGGGCGGGGAGACCCAGTACTTC
CDR3 protein: CASSLMGGETQYF

D gene: TRBD1
V gene: TRBV7-2
J gene: TRBJ1-2
CDR3 length: 15
clone size: once
CDR3 DNA: TGTGCCAGCAGCTTAACCCCTGACGACAGGGATGGCTACACCTTC
CDR3 protein: CASSLTPDDRDGYTF

D gene: TRBD2
V gene: TRBV5-6
J gene: TRBJ2-3
CDR3 length: 17
clone size: NA
CDR3 DNA: TGTGCCAGCAGCTTAGGTAGCGGGGGAACCAGCACAGATACGCAGTATTTT
CDR3 protein: CASSLGSGGTSTDTQYF

D gene: TRBD1
V gene: TRBV11-2
J gene: TRBJ1-3
CDR3 length: 16
clone size: NA
CDR3 DNA: TGTGCCAGCAGCTTCCCCGGGACAGGGGGAAGAAACACCATATATTTT
CDR3 protein: CASSFPGTGGRNTIYF

D gene: TRBD1
V gene: TRBV6-6
J gene: TRBJ1-4
CDR3 length: 14
clone size: NA
CDR3 DNA: TGTGCCAGCAGTGCGCAGGGGGCGCGAGAAAAACTGTTTTTT
CDR3 protein: CASSAQGAREKLFF

D gene: NA
V gene: TRBV27
J gene: TRBJ1-1
CDR3 length: 14
clone size: NA
CDR3 DNA: TGTGCCAGCAGTTTATCTACAGGACGGACTGAAGCTTTCTTT
CDR3 protein: CASSLSTGRTEAFF

D gene: NA
V gene: TRBV18
J gene: TRBJ1-1
CDR3 length: 14
clone size: NA
CDR3 DNA: TGTGCCAGCTCATCGACAGCAATGAACACTGAAGCTTTCTTT
CDR3 protein: CASSSTAMNTEAFF

D gene: TRBD2
V gene: TRBV27
J gene: TRBJ2-1
CDR3 length: 14
clone size: NA
CDR3 DNA: TGTGCCAGCAGTTCCCGACTAGCCGACAATGAGCAGTTCTTC
CDR3 protein: CASSSRLADNEQFF

D gene: TRBD2
V gene: TRBV2
J gene: TRBJ2-1
CDR3 length: 13
clone size: once
CDR3 DNA: TGTGCCACCGGACTAGCGATTGACAATGAGCAGTTCTTC
CDR3 protein: CATGLAIDNEQFF

D gene: NA
V gene: TRBV28
J gene: TRBJ1-1
CDR3 length: 17
clone size: once
CDR3 DNA: TGTGCCAGCAGTTTCCGGGGGGCCCTACCTATGAACACTGAAGCTTTCTTT
CDR3 protein: CASSFRGALPMNTEAFF

D gene: TRBD1
V gene: TRBV9
J gene: TRBJ1-1
CDR3 length: 14
clone size: NA
CDR3 DNA: TGTGCCAGCAGCGCCCTACTGACAGGGGAGAAAGCTTTCTTT
CDR3 protein: CASSALLTGEKAFF

D gene: TRBD1
V gene: TRBV5-1
J gene: TRBJ1-1
CDR3 length: 13
clone size: NA
CDR3 DNA: TGCGCCAGCAGGACAGGGATGAACACTGAAGCTTTCTTT
CDR3 protein: CASRTGMNTEAFF

D gene: TRBD1
V gene: TRBV9
J gene: TRBJ2-5
CDR3 length: 18
clone size: NA
CDR3 DNA: TGTGCCAGCAGCGAACAAACAGGGGCTGGGAGCCTAGGGGAGACCCAGTACTTC
CDR3 protein: CASSEQTGAGSLGETQYF

D gene: NA
V gene: TRBV6-1
J gene: TRBJ2-7
CDR3 length: 13
clone size: few
CDR3 DNA: TGTGCCAGCAGGGTGGGGGGGCACTACGAGCAGTACTTC
CDR3 protein: CASRVGGHYEQYF

D gene: TRBD2
V gene: TRBV15
J gene: TRBJ2-1
CDR3 length: 14
clone size: NA
CDR3 DNA: TGTGCCACCAGCACTCTAGCGGGGAACAATGAGCAGTTCTTC
CDR3 protein: CATSTLAGNNEQFF

D gene: NA
V gene: TRBV7-3
J gene: TRBJ1-1
CDR3 length: 13
clone size: few
CDR3 DNA: TGTGCCAGCAGCTTAAGTGGAGGGGCTGAAGCTTTCTTT
CDR3 protein: CASSLSGGAEAFF

D gene: NA
V gene: TRBV7-2
J gene: TRBJ2-1
CDR3 length: 15
clone size: NA
CDR3 DNA: TGTGCCAGCAGCTTAGCGGGGGGACTCTACAATGAGCAGTTCTTC
CDR3 protein: CASSLAGGLYNEQFF

D gene: NA
V gene: TRBV19
J gene: TRBJ2-2
CDR3 length: 11
clone size: NA
CDR3 DNA: TGTGCCAGTAATCGCGCCGGGGAGCTGTTTTTT
CDR3 protein: CASNRAGELFF

D gene: NA
V gene: TRBV5-8
J gene: TRBJ1-1
CDR3 length: 14
clone size: NA
CDR3 DNA: TGTGCCAGCAGCATCTGGAGAACTAACACTGAAGCTTTCTTT
CDR3 protein: CASSIWRTNTEAFF

D gene: NA
V gene: TRBV19
J gene: TRBJ2-3
CDR3 length: 11
clone size: NA
CDR3 DNA: TGTGCCAGTAGCACGGGGGATACGCAGTATTTT
CDR3 protein: CASSTGDTQYF

D gene: TRBD2
V gene: TRBV28
J gene: TRBJ2-1
CDR3 length: 15
clone size: NA
CDR3 DNA: TGTGCCAGCAGTTCTAGCGGGAGGGCATACAATGAGCAGTTCTTC
CDR3 protein: CASSSSGRAYNEQFF

D gene: NA
V gene: TRBV11-2
J gene: TRBJ2-5
CDR3 length: 13
clone size: NA
CDR3 DNA: TGTGCCAGCAGCCCCCAGGGCCAAGAGACCCAGTACTTC
CDR3 protein: CASSPQGQETQYF

D gene: NA
V gene: TRBV13
J gene: TRBJ2-7
CDR3 length: 14
clone size: NA
CDR3 DNA: TGTGCCAGCAGCTTAGAGCGGAATTCCTACGAGCAGTACTTC
CDR3 protein: CASSLERNSYEQYF

D gene: NA
V gene: TRBV7-3
J gene: TRBJ2-1
CDR3 length: 16
clone size: NA
CDR3 DNA: TGTGCCAGCAGCCCGACGGCGTACAGCTCCTACAATGAGCAGTTCTTC
CDR3 protein: CASSPTAYSSYNEQFF

D gene: NA
V gene: TRBV6-1
J gene: TRBJ1-4
CDR3 length: 14
clone size: NA
CDR3 DNA: TGTGCCTCAAAGGCGGGAGGGATAAATGAAAAACTGTTTTTT
CDR3 protein: CASKAGGINEKLFF

D gene: TRBD2
V gene: TRBV19
J gene: TRBJ2-1
CDR3 length: 13
clone size: NA
CDR3 DNA: TGTGCCAGTAGTATAGCTAGCGGCAATGAGCAGTTCTTC
CDR3 protein: CASSIASGNEQFF

D gene: TRBD1
V gene: TRBV28
J gene: TRBJ2-1
CDR3 length: 14
clone size: NA
CDR3 DNA: TGTGCCAGCCATGGGACAGGGCCCTACAATGAGCAGTTCTTC
CDR3 protein: CASHGTGPYNEQFF

D gene: NA
V gene: TRBV25-1
J gene: TRBJ1-2
CDR3 length: 13
clone size: NA
CDR3 DNA: TGTGCCAGCAGTGCGGGGGAGTCCTATGGCTACACCTTC
CDR3 protein: CASSAGESYGYTF

D gene: TRBD1
V gene: TRBV6-5
J gene: TRBJ2-3
CDR3 length: 15
clone size: NA
CDR3 DNA: TGTGCCAGCAGTTACCCCGGACAGGGCGCAGATACGCAGTATTTT
CDR3 protein: CASSYPGQGADTQYF

D gene: NA
V gene: TRBV7-9
J gene: TRBJ1-4
CDR3 length: 19
clone size: NA
CDR3 DNA: TGTGCCAGCAGCTTAGGTGGTCTCCGTCGGACAGCGGCTAATGAAAAACTGTTTTTT
CDR3 protein: CASSLGGLRRTAANEKLFF

D gene: TRBD1
V gene: TRBV28
J gene: TRBJ2-5
CDR3 length: 15
clone size: NA
CDR3 DNA: TGTGCCAGCATCCCAAGACAGGGGGCGAGAGAGACCCAGTACTTC
CDR3 protein: CASIPRQGARETQYF

D gene: NA
V gene: TRBV9
J gene: TRBJ1-6
CDR3 length: 12
clone size: NA
CDR3 DNA: TGTGCCAGCCGGTCGGGGGGTTCACCCCTCCACTTT
CDR3 protein: CASRSGGSPLHF

D gene: NA
V gene: TRBV9
J gene: TRBJ2-3
CDR3 length: 16
clone size: NA
CDR3 DNA: TGTGCCAGCAGCGTAGGCGTAGGGGTAAGCACAGATACGCAGTATTTT
CDR3 protein: CASSVGVGVSTDTQYF

D gene: NA
V gene: TRBV6-5
J gene: TRBJ1-1
CDR3 length: 13
clone size: once
CDR3 DNA: TGTGCCAGCAGTGCCCGACAGGACACTGAAGCTTTCTTT
CDR3 protein: CASSARQDTEAFF

D gene: NA
V gene: TRBV19
J gene: TRBJ1-2
CDR3 length: 14
clone size: NA
CDR3 DNA: TGTGCCAGTAGTATATCCCGTGGGGCCGACGGCTACACCTTC
CDR3 protein: CASSISRGADGYTF

D gene: NA
V gene: TRBV6-4
J gene: TRBJ2-2
CDR3 length: 14
clone size: NA
CDR3 DNA: TGTGCCAGCAGTGTCGAGGCGAACACCGGGGAGCTGTTTTTT
CDR3 protein: CASSVEANTGELFF

D gene: NA
V gene: TRBV21-1
J gene: TRBJ2-2
CDR3 length: 17
clone size: NA
CDR3 DNA: TGTGCCAGCAGCAAAGGGCGGCTAGCGGGAGGGGGCGGGGAGCTGTTTTTT
CDR3 protein: CASSKGRLAGGGGELFF

D gene: NA
V gene: TRBV5-4
J gene: TRBJ2-3
CDR3 length: 14
clone size: once
CDR3 DNA: TGTGCCAGCAGCTTGGTAGGGGCCGGGGATACGCAGTATTTT
CDR3 protein: CASSLVGAGDTQYF

D gene: NA
V gene: TRBV28
J gene: TRBJ2-7
CDR3 length: 12
clone size: NA
CDR3 DNA: TGTGCCAGCAGCAGTGACAGCTACGAGCAGTACTTC
CDR3 protein: CASSSDSYEQYF

D gene: NA
V gene: TRBV28
J gene: TRBJ2-1
CDR3 length: 18
clone size: NA
CDR3 DNA: TGTGCCAGCAGTTTAGGTGGGACGGGAGCGTATGGCTTAAATGAGCAGTTCTTC
CDR3 protein: CASSLGGTGAYGLNEQFF

D gene: NA
V gene: TRBV19
J gene: TRBJ1-2
CDR3 length: 16
clone size: once
CDR3 DNA: TGTGCCAGTAGTATCGGGCAGGGGTATTCCTCTTATGGCTACACCTTC
CDR3 protein: CASSIGQGYSSYGYTF

D gene: NA
V gene: TRBV6-6
J gene: TRBJ2-7
CDR3 length: 15
clone size: NA
CDR3 DNA: TGTGCCAGCAGTCTCGACTTGAACCCCTCCTACGAGCAGTACTTC
CDR3 protein: CASSLDLNPSYEQYF

D gene: TRBD2
V gene: TRBV5-4
J gene: TRBJ2-7
CDR3 length: 15
clone size: once
CDR3 DNA: TGTGCCAGCAGCCGGGGGGGGAGCGGGAGCTACGAGCAGTACTTC
CDR3 protein: CASSRGGSGSYEQYF

D gene: TRBD2
V gene: TRBV30
J gene: TRBJ2-1
CDR3 length: 17
clone size: NA
CDR3 DNA: TGTGCCTGGAGTGCTCTCCTTAGCGGGAGCTCCTACAATGAGCAGTTCTTC
CDR3 protein: CAWSALLSGSSYNEQFF

D gene: TRBD1
V gene: TRBV5-1
J gene: TRBJ1-6
CDR3 length: 17
clone size: once
CDR3 DNA: TGCGCCAGCAGCTCGGACTGGGGGACAGGGCTTAATTCACCCCTCCACTTT
CDR3 protein: CASSSDWGTGLNSPLHF

D gene: TRBD1
V gene: TRBV2
J gene: TRBJ2-7
CDR3 length: 12
clone size: NA
CDR3 DNA: TGTGCCAGCAGTGACAGGGGGTCCGAGCAGTACTTC
CDR3 protein: CASSDRGSEQYF